The source of this TCR beta chain is a study of STAT5B mutations in CD4+ large granular lymphocyte leukemia. General study results and limits: Patient cell sources varied; several CD4-sorted samples entered the clonality comparison.

The germline gives CDR1 SNHLY, CDR2 FYNNEI. The CDR3 is 16 amino acids. Depending on availability, patient cells were bead-separated fractions or unselected PBMC. In its sample, this clone was seen once. Its antigen is unknown. Assay used: immunoSEQ multiplex PCR; TCRdb lists only in-frame clones, some missing. The sample holds about 440 clones, roughly 58% seen once. This chain uses TRBV2 with TRBJ2-5, with D possibly matching TRBD1 (5 bases). The assigned J gene may be wrong: the sequence end matches TRBJ2-7 better. What was sequenced was PBMCs. This TCR came from a woman in her 70s with CD4+ T-cell large granular lymphocyte leukemia. As DNA, the CDR3 is TGTGCCAGCAGTGACCCCCAGGGCGGTATCGGCCGCGAGCAGTACTTC. Translating gives CASSDPQGGIGREQYF.